The 9 T cell receptor beta chains below were found in one sample sequenced in a study of stem cell transplantation in POMP-related autoinflammatory disease. Only in-frame clones appear in the TCRdb table, and some are missing; sequencing was by immunoSEQ multiplex PCR. The sample includes 6,500 to 10,000 clones, 88% seen only once; the top ten take 13%. This material consisted of CD8+ T cells from PBMCs, taken after stem cell transplantation. The receptors were gathered from a human patient with POMP-related autoinflammation and immune dysregulation (PRAID). These T cells may partly come from the graft donor.

This chain links TRBV10-3 with TRBJ1-3; tentatively, D is TRBD1 (5 bases). V shed 11 bases and J shed 0 bases, with 17 bases lying between them. The CDR3 covers 15 residues. Germline CDR1 ENHRY, CDR2 SYGVKD. This CDR3 is CAVEKDGTSGNTIYF. In DNA form, the CDR3 reads TGTGCCGTAGAGAAGGACGGGACCTCTGGAAACACCATATATTTT.

The rearrangement links TRBV19 to TRBJ1-1; 7 bases fit TRBD1. Trimming cost V 7 bases and J 4 bases; bases outside gene matches: 15. The CDR3 has 16 residues. Per germline, CDR1 LNHDA and CDR2 SQIVND (reference sequence). The DNA for the CDR3 is TGTGCCAGTACCTTAATTTACAGGGGAGGGATCACTGAAGCTTTCTTT. Amino acids: CASTLIYRGGITEAFF.

On this clone: One end of the junction varies from germline; a read error may be responsible. V is TRBV28 and J is TRBJ2-3; D may be TRBD2 (5 bases). This CDR3 is built from 11 residues. Germline CDR1 reads MDHEN; CDR2 reads SYDVKM. The CDR3 sequence is CASSLFSGMNF. Here the CDR3 DNA reads TGTGCCAGCAGTTTATTCTCGGGGATGAATTTT.

V gene TRBV29-1 combines with J gene TRBJ1-2, with TRBD1 identical over 7 bases. Germline CDR1 is SQVTM and CDR2 is ANQGSEA. Unmatched junction bases numbered 1, after V lost 2 bases and J lost 4 bases. This CDR3 comprises 12 residues. The CDR3: CSVEQGVYGYTF. For the CDR3, the DNA is TGCAGCGTTGAACAGGGGGTCTATGGCTACACCTTC.

This chain joins TRBV6-1 and TRBJ1-1, with unresolved D. CDR1 and CDR2 from the germline V gene are MNHNS and SASEGT. The CDR3 is 12 residues long. Trimming removed 1 base at V and 0 bases at J, with 0 bases between. CDR3 nucleotides: TGTGCCAGCAGTGAAGTGAACACTGAAGCTTTCTTT. Translated, it gives CASSEVNTEAFF.

The genes are TRBV10-2 and TRBJ2-3; no firm D call. The CDR3 has 13 residues. The V and J ends lost 10 bases and 2 bases respectively, with 13 bases between them. CDR1 WSHSY and CDR2 SAAADI come from the germline V gene. CDR3 nucleotides: TGCGCCACTAATCAGGCCTTCACAGATACGCAGTATTTT. This sequence encodes CATNQAFTDTQYF.

The chain has TRBV19 and TRBJ2-7, with a tentative D call TRBD2 (7 bases). CDR1 and CDR2 (germline): LNHDA, SQIVND (reference sequence). CDR3 length: 16 residues. V was shortened by 1 base and J by 4 bases, with 17 bases between the two germline ends. The CDR3 loop is CASSIGSRGARYEQYF. The CDR3 coding sequence is TGTGCCAGTAGTATAGGGTCCCGGGGGGCGCGTTACGAGCAGTACTTC.

The chain joins TRBV7-9 to TRBJ2-3; D is possibly TRBD1 or TRBD2 (6 bases each). V lost 7 bases and J 1 base, leaving 15 bases between the germline ends. The germline gives CDR1 SEHNR, CDR2 FQNEAQ (reference sequence). CDR3 length: 15 residues. CDR3 loop: CASIRGGYGTDTQYF. CDR3 coding DNA: TGTGCCAGCATCCGAGGGGGGTACGGCACAGATACGCAGTATTTT.

The chain employs TRBV7-6 and TRBJ2-2; maybe TRBD1 (5 bases). The CDR3 runs to 15 residues. Germline V CDR1 and CDR2: SGHVS, FNYEAQ. V gave up 2 bases and J gave up 5 bases, with 12 bases separating them. DNA of the CDR3: TGTGCCAGCAGCTTAATCGTGGGGCGGACCGGGGAGCTGTTTTTT. Translating gives CASSLIVGRTGELFF.